Detailed here is one T cell receptor (beta chain). This specimen comes from a study of T cells expressing NK-cell markers. Overall study context: According to the study, TCR beta repertoires originated from sorted CD3+CD56+NKG2C+, CD3+CD56+NKG2C- and CD3+CD56-NKG2C+ T cells.

Using the 5' RACE reads, TCRdb records one entry per CDR3 protein without DNA. The specimen's table records 150,000 or so distinct CDR3 sequences. Germline CDR1 reads GTSNPN; CDR2 reads SVGIG (reference sequence). The CDR3 extends over 13 amino acids. The TCR comes from a woman between 18 and 75 years old in good health. The sequencing input was blood T cells: a sorted CD56 or NKG2C T cell subset, CD4+ or CD8+ T cells, or bulk PBMC T cells (not recorded which). The rearrangement links TRBV30 to TRBJ1-3; without DNA, the TCRdb call of TRBD1 cannot be checked. CDR3 loop: CAWSGDRRNTIYF. Based on the CDR3 plus reference TRBV30 and TRBJ1-3, the full variable domain is SQTIHQWPATLVQPVGSPLSLECTVEGTSNPNLYWYRQAAGRGLQLLFYSVGIGQISSEVPQNLSASRPQDRQFILSSKKLLLSDSGFYLCAWSGDRRNTIYFGEGSWLTVV.